This T cell receptor beta chain was identified in a study of PD-1 blockade in classical Hodgkin lymphoma. Produced via immunoSEQ multiplex PCR; TCRdb's table is partial and in-frame only. Of 30,000 or so clones detected, around 86% appear once; the ten largest clones hold about 2.4%. CDR1 and CDR2 (germline): ENHRY, SYGVKD. V was cut by 4 bases and J by 0 bases, with 8 bases left in between. The CDR3 runs to 14 residues. As regards this clone: Antigen unknown.

Findings of the study overall: The study reported lower baseline TCR diversity in newly diagnosed patients than in healthy donors. Newly diagnosed and completely responding patients shared comparable baseline diversity.

Exposure to brentuximab vedotin varied, and each patient had relapsed following autologous stem cell transplantation. By magnetic negative selection, CD4+ T cells were purified from thawed PBMCs. Complete response, partial response or progressive disease was recorded as best response. The source is a human donor with classical Hodgkin lymphoma. The chain has TRBV10-3 and TRBJ2-3; D remains unclear. The sample consisted of CD4+ T cells from blood, taken at baseline. As DNA, the CDR3 is TGTGCCATCAGTGCTGGTGGAAGCACAGATACGCAGTATTTT. This sequence encodes CAISAGGSTDTQYF.